This T cell receptor beta chain is from a study of T cells in women clearing cervical HPV infection. immunoSEQ multiplex PCR used an average of around 1,200 ng genomic DNA. Sequenced by immunoSEQ multiplex PCR; TCRdb stores in-frame clones only, minus some. The specimen's table records approximately 30,000 clones. All participants had a single incident cervical HPV16 infection, and prevalent HPV16 infections were excluded. General study results and limits: CIN3+ cases had significantly higher TCR repertoire richness than controls, but evenness did not differ. T-cell numbers per sample were unknown and may explain richness differences.

With regard to this clone: The antigen remains undetermined.

The sample was blood buffy coat. The clonotype originates from a woman between 18 and 70 years old with a cervical HPV16 infection that either progressed to CIN3+ or cleared (not recorded which).

CDR3 DNA, as far as it was read: TGCAGTGCCAACCGACTAGGTGGTTCCTACAATGAG. It translates to CSANRLGGSYNE. The whole CDR3 protein is CSANRLGGSYNEQFF. The J gene is TRBJ2-1, the V gene TRBV20-1; D is possibly TRBD2 (6 bases). The read falls 3 residues short of the CDR3 end, and the missing part is taken from the germline J gene. The CDR3 extends over 15 amino acids. Looked up from germline, CDR1 is DFQATT and CDR2 is SNEGSKA (reference sequence). V lost 6 bases, J lost 1 base, and 16 bases lay in between.